These T cell receptor beta chains were read from a single sample in a study of CD8 T cells in ankylosing spondylitis. MiXCR was run by TCRdb on the 5' RACE reads, yielding one entry per CDR3 protein. The sample has about 220,000 distinct CDR3 sequences, 7% to 8% seen once. The specimen was blood, either unsorted or a sorted T cell fraction (not recorded which). Receptor source: a male donor with ankylosing spondylitis. CDR3s include the opening cysteine and the closing phenylalanine or tryptophan. A D gene is named only where the DNA matches it firmly. Size is omitted from some rows. Given values are once, few, many or a class for expanded clones.

size: -
length: 15
V: TRBV6-5
D: TRBD2
J: TRBJ2-5
CDR3: CASSYGAGGSETQYF
DNA: TGTGCCAGCAGTTACGGAGCGGGAGGGAGTGAGACCCAGTACTTC

size: few
length: 14
V: TRBV6-5
D: TRBD2
J: TRBJ2-1
CDR3: CASRSPGLYNEQFF
DNA: TGTGCCAGCAGATCGCCGGGACTATACAATGAGCAGTTCTTC

size: few
length: 15
V: TRBV7-9
D: -
J: TRBJ2-1
CDR3: CASSLGRGGNNEQFF
DNA: TGTGCCAGCAGCTTGGGCAGGGGTGGGAACAATGAGCAGTTCTTC

size: many
length: 13
V: TRBV6-2/TRBV6-3
D: -
J: TRBJ2-7
CDR3: CASSQRQTYEQYF
DNA: TGTGCCAGCAGTCAACGACAGACCTACGAGCAGTACTTC

size: many
length: 17
V: TRBV20-1
D: TRBD1
J: TRBJ2-5
CDR3: CSARGKDRGLFQETQYF
DNA: TGCAGTGCTAGAGGGAAGGACAGGGGGCTTTTCCAAGAGACCCAGTACTTC

size: many
length: 11
V: TRBV28
D: -
J: TRBJ2-7
CDR3: CASSPGFEQYF
DNA: TGTGCCAGCAGCCCTGGGTTTGAGCAGTACTTC

size: many
length: 13
V: TRBV7-9
D: TRBD1
J: TRBJ1-2
CDR3: CASSSGQFYGYTF
DNA: TGTGCCAGCAGCTCGGGACAGTTCTATGGCTACACCTTC

size: few
length: 17
V: TRBV6-2/TRBV6-3
D: -
J: TRBJ2-6
CDR3: CASSYAYQHSGANVLTF
DNA: TGTGCCAGCAGTTACGCCTACCAGCACTCTGGGGCCAACGTCCTGACTTTC

size: -
length: 14
V: TRBV5-6
D: TRBD2
J: TRBJ2-5
CDR3: CASRELAGRETQYF
DNA: TGTGCCAGCAGGGAACTAGCGGGACGGGAGACCCAGTACTTC

size: many
length: 19
V: TRBV6-1
D: -
J: TRBJ2-2
CDR3: CASSEYGQPTLANTGELFF
DNA: TGTGCCAGCAGTGAATACGGACAGCCCACACTCGCGAACACCGGGGAGCTGTTTTTT

size: few
length: 14
V: TRBV19
D: -
J: TRBJ1-2
CDR3: CASTDSAPLYGYTF
DNA: TGTGCCAGTACTGACAGCGCCCCTCTTTATGGCTACACCTTC

size: many
length: 16
V: TRBV5-8
D: -
J: TRBJ1-4
CDR3: CASSLGQDSSNEKLFF
DNA: TGTGCCAGCAGCTTGGGTCAGGACAGTTCGAATGAAAAACTGTTTTTT

size: many
length: 18
V: TRBV4-2
D: TRBD1
J: TRBJ2-3
CDR3: CASSQDMGQGAFPDTQYF
DNA: TGTGCCAGCAGCCAAGATATGGGGCAGGGGGCCTTTCCAGATACGCAGTATTTT

size: many
length: 13
V: TRBV9
D: -
J: TRBJ2-3
CDR3: CASSQGGLDTQYF
DNA: TGTGCCAGCAGCCAGGGGGGCCTGGATACGCAGTATTTT

size: many
length: 18
V: TRBV9
D: TRBD2
J: TRBJ2-2
CDR3: CASSPPSAGGSVAGELFF
DNA: TGTGCCAGCAGCCCCCCGTCCGCGGGGGGCTCTGTAGCCGGGGAGCTGTTTTTT

size: many
length: 15
V: TRBV18
D: -
J: TRBJ2-1
CDR3: CASSPFEDTYNEQFF
DNA: TGTGCCAGCTCACCATTTGAGGACACCTACAATGAGCAGTTCTTC

size: many
length: 15
V: TRBV4-1
D: TRBD2
J: TRBJ2-1
CDR3: CASSHAGGRGNEQFF
DNA: TGCGCCAGCAGCCATGCGGGAGGAAGGGGCAATGAGCAGTTCTTC

size: many
length: 12
V: TRBV27
D: -
J: TRBJ1-1
CDR3: CASIGMNTEAFF
DNA: TGTGCCAGCATAGGGATGAACACTGAAGCTTTCTTT

size: many
length: 17
V: TRBV20-1
D: TRBD2
J: TRBJ2-1
CDR3: CSARDRSGTSVYNEQFF
DNA: TGCAGTGCTAGGGATAGGTCCGGGACTAGCGTATACAATGAGCAGTTCTTC

size: many
length: 14
V: TRBV27
D: TRBD2
J: TRBJ2-1
CDR3: CASSLAGGSSEQFF
DNA: TGTGCCAGCAGTTTGGCGGGAGGCTCCAGTGAGCAGTTCTTC

size: -
length: 15
V: TRBV7-9
D: TRBD2
J: TRBJ2-7
CDR3: CASSPAAGVSYEQYF
DNA: TGTGCCAGCAGCCCGGCGGCGGGAGTCAGCTACGAGCAGTACTTC

size: few
length: 18
V: TRBV11-2
D: -
J: TRBJ2-1
CDR3: CASSLGYGGASTNNEQFF
DNA: TGTGCCAGCAGCTTAGGTTACGGGGGCGCGTCCACAAACAATGAGCAGTTCTTC